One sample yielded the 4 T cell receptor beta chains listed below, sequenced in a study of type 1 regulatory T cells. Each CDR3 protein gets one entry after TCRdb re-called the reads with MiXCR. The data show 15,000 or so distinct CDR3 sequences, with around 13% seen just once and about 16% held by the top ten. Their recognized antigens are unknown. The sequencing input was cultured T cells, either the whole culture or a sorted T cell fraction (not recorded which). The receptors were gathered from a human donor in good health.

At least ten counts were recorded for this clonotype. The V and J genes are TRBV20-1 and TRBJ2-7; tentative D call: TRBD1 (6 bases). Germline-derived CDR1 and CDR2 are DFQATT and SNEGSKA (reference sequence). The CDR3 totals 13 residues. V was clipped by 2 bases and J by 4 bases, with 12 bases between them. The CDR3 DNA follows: TGCAGTGCTAGACCTGGGACATTTTACGAGCAGTACTTC. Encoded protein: CSARPGTFYEQYF.

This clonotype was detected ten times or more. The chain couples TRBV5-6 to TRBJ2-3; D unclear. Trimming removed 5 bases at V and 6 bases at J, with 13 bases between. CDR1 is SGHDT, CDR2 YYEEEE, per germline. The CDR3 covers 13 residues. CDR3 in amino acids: CASRVNARDTQYF. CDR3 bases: TGTGCCAGCAGGGTCAACGCTCGGGATACGCAGTATTTT.

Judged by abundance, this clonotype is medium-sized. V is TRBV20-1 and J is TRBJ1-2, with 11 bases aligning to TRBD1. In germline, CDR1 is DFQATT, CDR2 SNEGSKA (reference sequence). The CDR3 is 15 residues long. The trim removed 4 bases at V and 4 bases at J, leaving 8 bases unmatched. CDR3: CSAIGTGGLGYGYTF. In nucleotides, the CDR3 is TGCAGTGCTATTGGGACAGGGGGATTGGGCTATGGCTACACCTTC.

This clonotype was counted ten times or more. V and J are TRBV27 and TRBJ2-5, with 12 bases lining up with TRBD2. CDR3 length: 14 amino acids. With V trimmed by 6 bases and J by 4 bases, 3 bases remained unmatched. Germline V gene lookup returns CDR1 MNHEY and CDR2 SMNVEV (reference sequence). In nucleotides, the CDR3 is TGTGCCAGCAGGCAACTAGCGGGAGGAGAGACCCAGTACTTC. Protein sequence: CASRQLAGGETQYF.